A single sample gave rise to the 32 T cell receptor beta chains below, sequenced in a study of shared clonotypes between healthy human individuals (dated by TCRdb to about 2020). The receptor library was made with the immunoSEQ multiplex PCR assay. TCRdb carries this immuneACCESS record with in-frame sequences only. Its versions omit some clonotypes, under half of them owing to an unresolved V gene in the studies checked, with the rest unexplained. Here the sample has 2 million to 2.5 million clones; 85% to 95% occur a single time. In total, the top ten clones hold 0.3% to 0.4% of the sample. Source material: naive CD4+ T cells from PBMCs. The sample's cell subset or site label, in plain terms: CD45RA+ positively selected. The receptors shown here come from a man between 18 and 29 years old in good health. Some clones in this sample may be carry-over from other donors' samples.

J is TRBJ2-7 and V is TRBV15; 7 bases are shared with TRBD2. Trimming at V came to 6 bases and at J to 7 bases, leaving 12 bases not matched to a gene. Per germline, CDR1 LNHNV and CDR2 YYDKDF (reference sequence). The CDR3 has 14 amino acids. The CDR3 sequence is CATSPGTTLGEQYF. The CDR3 nucleotides read TGTGCCACCAGTCCCGGGACTACCCTGGGGGAGCAGTACTTC.

The chain uses TRBV7-3 and TRBJ2-6; TRBD1 matches 7 bases. The CDR3 contains 17 residues. Germline V gene sequence: CDR1 SGHTA, CDR2 FQGTGA. Trimming cost V 5 bases and J 0 bases; bases outside gene matches: 7. The CDR3 DNA reads TGTGCCAGCAGCCCGGACAGGCGCCCCTCTGGGGCCAACGTCCTGACTTTC. It is translated as CASSPDRRPSGANVLTF.

The chain joins TRBV4-2 to TRBJ2-1; D is ambiguous. The germline V gene encodes CDR1 LGHNA and CDR2 YNFKEQ. The V end was cut by 2 bases, the J end by 5 bases, with 7 bases between. CDR3 length: 13 residues. CDR3 coding DNA: TGTGCCAGCAGCCAATTACGTGACAATGAGCAGTTCTTC. It yields the protein CASSQLRDNEQFF.

The chain carries TRBV28 and TRBJ1-5; no firm D call. This CDR3 is built from 14 residues. CDR1 is MDHEN and CDR2 is SYDVKM in the germline V gene. Deletions cut 7 bases from V and 7 bases from J, with 17 bases between. The CDR3 reads CASIPDGTGQPQHF. The CDR3 DNA reads as TGTGCCAGCATCCCCGACGGTACCGGCCAGCCCCAGCATTTT.

About this clone: The same CDR3 can be traced to other DNA sequences in this sample. The rearrangement uses TRBV27 and TRBJ2-3, with 9 bases that match TRBD2. This CDR3 has 13 residues. CDR1 is MNHEY, CDR2 SMNVEV, per germline (reference sequence). J was trimmed by 1 base and V by 10 bases; bases with no gene match: 3. Here the CDR3 reads CATRTSGTDTQYF. The CDR3 coding sequence is TGTGCCACCCGGACTAGCGGCACAGATACGCAGTATTTT.

The chain couples TRBV7-3 to TRBJ2-1; no clear D. The CDR3 covers 12 residues. The germline gives CDR1 SGHTA, CDR2 FQGTGA. V was pared by 0 bases and J by 10 bases, with 7 bases between. The CDR3 here is CASSLTPGEQFF. Written as DNA, the CDR3 is TGTGCCAGCAGCTTAACGCCCGGAGAGCAGTTCTTC. Full variable domain (outside the CDR3, taken from reference TRBV7-3 and TRBJ2-1): GAGVSQTPSNKVTEKGKYVELRCDPISGHTALYWYRQSLGQGPEFLIYFQGTGAADDSGLPNDRFFAVRPEGSVSTLKIQRTERGDSAVYLCASSLTPGEQFFGPGTRLTVL.

The CDR3 sequence is CASSFPFGGGTGELFF. As DNA, the CDR3 is TGTGCCAGCAGTTTCCCCTTCGGGGGAGGCACCGGGGAGCTGTTTTTT. V is TRBV28 and J is TRBJ2-2; D might be TRBD2 (6 bases). This CDR3 has 16 residues. V was clipped by 3 bases and J by 4 bases, with 15 bases between them. The germline gives CDR1 MDHEN, CDR2 SYDVKM. Using reference TRBV28 and TRBJ2-2 for the parts outside the CDR3, the full variable domain is DVKVTQSSRYLVKRTGEKVFLECVQDMDHENMFWYRQDPGLGLRLIYFSYDVKMKEKGDIPEGYSVSREKKERFSLILESASTNQTSMYLCASSFPFGGGTGELFFGEGSRLTVL.

This chain uses TRBV28 with TRBJ2-4, with a weak D call TRBD2 (5 bases). V lost 4 bases and J 8 bases, leaving 15 bases between the germline ends. The CDR3 consists of 14 residues. Germline CDR1 MDHEN, CDR2 SYDVKM. As DNA, the CDR3 is TGTGCCAGCAGTTCCACCCGGGAAGCAGACATTCAGTACTTC. Its protein is CASSSTREADIQYF.

The CDR3 DNA reads as TGCGCCAGCAGCTTGCCGGCAGCGAACACCGGGGAGCTGTTTTTT. This gives the protein CASSLPAANTGELFF. V usage is TRBV5-1 and J usage is TRBJ2-2; D call uncertain. CDR3 length: 15 amino acids. The germline V gene has CDR1 SGHRS and CDR2 YFSETQ. V lost 1 base and J lost 0, with 7 bases in between.

This clone appeared once. This rearrangement joins TRBV28 to TRBJ2-1; D possibly matches TRBD1 or TRBD2 (5 bases each). Deletions cut 7 bases from V and 6 bases from J, with 13 bases between. The germline V gene encodes CDR1 MDHEN and CDR2 SYDVKM. The CDR3 totals 13 residues. CDR3 sequence: CASTSGTVNEQFF. CDR3 nucleotide sequence: TGTGCCAGCACCTCCGGGACCGTCAATGAGCAGTTCTTC. Full variable domain (remainder filled in from reference TRBV28 and TRBJ2-1): DVKVTQSSRYLVKRTGEKVFLECVQDMDHENMFWYRQDPGLGLRLIYFSYDVKMKEKGDIPEGYSVSREKKERFSLILESASTNQTSMYLCASTSGTVNEQFFGPGTRLTVL.

This chain links TRBV30 with TRBJ1-3; 8 bases are a match to TRBD1. V was pared by 7 bases and J by 0 bases, with 8 bases of the junction left unmatched. Per germline, CDR1 GTSNPN and CDR2 SVGIG (reference sequence). This CDR3 spans 15 amino acids. The CDR3 reads CAYRTGTYSGNTIYF. The CDR3 DNA is TGTGCCTATCGGACAGGGACCTACTCTGGAAACACCATATATTTT.

The chain employs TRBV10-2 and TRBJ1-2; perhaps TRBD1 as D (6 bases). CDR1 and CDR2 from the germline V gene are WSHSY and SAAADI. Trimming took 2 bases from V and 2 from J, leaving 6 bases between them. The CDR3 extends over 13 amino acids. The CDR3 here is CASSETGNYGYTF. The CDR3 DNA reads TGCGCCAGCAGTGAGACAGGGAACTATGGCTACACCTTC.

The chain carries TRBV2 and TRBJ1-2, with D possibly matching TRBD1 (5 bases). Germline assignment: CDR1 SNHLY and CDR2 FYNNEI. The CDR3 is 15 residues long. V shed 6 bases and J shed 2 bases, with 16 bases lying between them. CDR3 protein: CASRGGHSGNYGYTF. CDR3 DNA: TGTGCCAGCAGGGGTGGACATTCGGGCAACTATGGCTACACCTTC.

The chain links TRBV11-1 to TRBJ1-2; TRBD1 agrees at 8 bases. There are 15 residues in the CDR3. The ends lost 5 bases at V and 8 bases at J; junction bases unmatched: 13. Per the germline V gene, CDR1 is SGHAT and CDR2 is FQDESV (reference sequence). The CDR3 region has the DNA TGTGCCAGCAGCCCCGACGACAGGGGAGGAGACGGCTACACCTTC. This encodes CASSPDDRGGDGYTF.

The chain is built from TRBV7-2 and TRBJ2-2; 7 bases match TRBD2. Germline V gene data show CDR1 as SGHTA and CDR2 as FQGNSA. CDR3 length: 15 amino acids. The trim removed 6 bases at V and 2 bases at J, leaving 6 bases unmatched. CDR3 DNA sequence: TGTGCCAGCAGGGGCGGGAGTCGAAACACCGGGGAGCTGTTTTTT. This gives the protein CASRGGSRNTGELFF.

V is TRBV20-1 and J is TRBJ1-1; TRBD1 might be the D (5 bases). Germline V gene data show CDR1 as DFQATT and CDR2 as SNEGSKA (reference sequence). This CDR3 has 11 amino acids. The CDR3 bases are TGCAGCCATAAGGGACCGAACGAAGCTTTCTTT. It specifies CSHKGPNEAFF.

The chain has TRBV11-2 and TRBJ2-1, with D possibly being TRBD2 (5 bases). The CDR3 is 14 residues long. The V gene lost 3 bases and the J gene lost 9 bases, with 15 bases spanning the gap. Germline V lookup: CDR1 SGHAT, CDR2 FQNNGV. The CDR3 DNA reads as TGTGCCAGCAGCTTTCTCGGATTTCGGGGTGAGCAGTTCTTC. Translation gives CASSFLGFRGEQFF. Full variable domain (remainder filled in from reference TRBV11-2 and TRBJ2-1): EAGVAQSPRYKIIEKRQSVAFWCNPISGHATLYWYQQILGQGPKLLIQFQNNGVVDDSQLPKDRFSAERLKGVDSTLKIQPAKLEDSAVYLCASSFLGFRGEQFFGPGTRLTVL.

The DNA for the CDR3 is TGTGCCAGCACCTTGGGTGGGGGCCTCGGGGGCGCTTTCTTT. It is translated as CASTLGGGLGGAFF. V is TRBV25-1 and J is TRBJ1-1; D perhaps matches TRBD1 (6 bases). The CDR3 loop spans 14 amino acids. The germline CDR1 and CDR2 sequences are MGHDK and SYGVNS. Trimming left V 7 bases short and J 11 bases short, with 23 bases between.

In nucleotides, the CDR3 is TGTGCCAGCCGTCCCGGTCGGGGGGAGATCAGCTCCTACAATGAGCAGTTCTTC. This translates into CASRPGRGEISSYNEQFF. This chain uses TRBV19 with TRBJ2-1, with 7 bases matching TRBD2. The CDR3 consists of 18 residues. V was clipped by 9 bases and J by 0 bases; unmatched bases: 17. CDR1 and CDR2 (germline): LNHDA, SQIVND (reference sequence).

The chain combines TRBV7-2 with TRBJ2-7; TRBD2 aligns across 7 bases. Germline V gene data show CDR1 as SGHTA and CDR2 as FQGNSA. Germline trimming cut 2 bases from V and 2 bases from J; bases unmatched to any gene: 9. The CDR3 runs 16 residues. CDR3 sequence: CASSLRGTSATYEQYF. In DNA form, the CDR3 reads TGTGCCAGCAGCTTAAGGGGCACTAGCGCAACCTACGAGCAGTACTTC.

The chain recombines TRBV5-4 with TRBJ2-5; maybe TRBD1 (6 bases). The CDR3 is 13 amino acids. V dropped 7 bases and J dropped 4 bases, with 14 bases sitting between them. CDR1 is SGHNT, CDR2 YYREEE, per germline (reference sequence). The CDR3 reads CASGPGEIETQYF. The CDR3 DNA reads as TGTGCCAGCGGTCCAGGGGAAATAGAGACCCAGTACTTC.

The chain joins TRBV6-6 to TRBJ1-3; no firm D call. Per the germline V gene, CDR1 is MNHNY and CDR2 is SVGAGI (reference sequence). The V gene lost 5 bases and the J gene lost 6 bases, with 11 bases spanning the gap. The CDR3 spans 13 residues. The CDR3 DNA follows: TGTGCCAGCAGTCCCGACTTTCTAAACACCATATATTTT. Translation: CASSPDFLNTIYF.

The chain has TRBV28 and TRBJ1-2; D uncertain. Germline CDR1 MDHEN, CDR2 SYDVKM. The CDR3 runs 14 residues. Trimming stripped 4 bases from V and 4 bases from J, with 13 bases between. The CDR3 protein is CASSSSPSPYGYTF. In DNA form, the CDR3 reads TGTGCCAGCAGTTCCTCACCGAGCCCCTATGGCTACACCTTC.

The CDR3 is CASAFRGSGNEQFF. Here the CDR3 DNA reads TGTGCCAGCGCCTTCCGGGGGTCGGGAAATGAGCAGTTCTTC. The chain links TRBV11-2 to TRBJ2-1; maybe TRBD2 (6 bases). Germline V gene lookup returns CDR1 SGHAT and CDR2 FQNNGV. The CDR3 has 14 residues. Trimming cost V 8 bases and J 7 bases, with 18 bases left between them.

V gene TRBV6-5 combines with J gene TRBJ2-7; TRBD2 agrees at 7 bases. CDR1 is MNHEY and CDR2 is SVGAGI in the germline V gene. This CDR3 spans 13 amino acids. The junction had 5 bases not matched to a gene; V was cut back by 6 bases and J by 3 bases. The CDR3 region is CASSQSGVYEQYF. In DNA, the CDR3 is TGTGCCAGCAGCCAAAGCGGGGTCTACGAGCAGTACTTC.

The chain recombines TRBV23-1 with TRBJ2-7; 14 positions match TRBD2. TRBV23-1 is sorted into the ORF group, with uncertain function. V was pared by 6 bases and J by 5 bases, with 6 bases of the junction left unmatched. The CDR3 covers 15 residues. The CDR3 sequence is CASSKGLAGGNEQYF. In DNA, the CDR3 is TGCGCCAGCAGCAAAGGACTAGCGGGAGGAAACGAGCAGTACTTC.

This clone appeared a few times. CDR3 sequence reads: CASSGTRAQPQHF. In nucleotides, the CDR3 is TGTGCCAGCAGTGGGACCCGCGCTCAGCCCCAGCATTTT. The V gene is TRBV25-1, the J gene TRBJ1-5; D is unresolved. The germline V gene encodes CDR1 MGHDK and CDR2 SYGVNS. The germline V and J ends were trimmed by 4 bases and 6 bases, with 10 bases remaining between them. The CDR3 covers 13 residues.

Comments on this clone: The sample contains more than one DNA sequence encoding this CDR3. The chain recombines TRBV2 with TRBJ2-2, with 11 bases matching TRBD2. The V gene end was trimmed by 5 bases and the J gene end by 7 bases; junction bases not matched to a gene: 3. Germline-derived CDR1 and CDR2 are SNHLY and FYNNEI. The length of the CDR3 is 14 residues. CDR3 sequence reads: CASSSGLAGGELFF. For the CDR3, the DNA is TGTGCCAGCAGTTCCGGACTAGCGGGCGGGGAGCTGTTTTTT. The full variable domain, its missing parts supplied by reference TRBV2 and TRBJ2-2, is EPEVTQTPSHQVTQMGQEVILRCVPISNHLYFYWYRQILGQKVEFLVSFYNNEISEKSEIFDDQFSVERPDGSNFTLKIRSTKLEDSAMYFCASSSGLAGGELFFGEGSRLTVL.

The chain carries TRBV4-2 and TRBJ2-7; unclear D gene. The CDR3 is 13 residues long. Between the trimmed V and J ends, which lost 3 bases and 1 base, there was a span of 7 bases. The V gene's germline CDR1 is LGHNA and CDR2 YNFKEQ. The CDR3 loop reads CASSQADSYEQYF. The CDR3 bases are TGTGCCAGCAGCCAGGCCGATTCCTACGAGCAGTACTTC.

The chain has TRBV9 and TRBJ1-4; the match to TRBD1 covers 10 bases. Losses at the gene ends were 0 bases for V and 8 bases for J; bases not matched to a gene: 4. The V gene's germline CDR1 is SGDLS and CDR2 YYNGEE. This CDR3 contains 15 residues. The CDR3 spells CASSVAPGQGEKLFF. CDR3 DNA sequence: TGTGCCAGCAGCGTAGCCCCGGGACAGGGGGAAAAACTGTTTTTT.

The chain is built from TRBV11-3 and TRBJ2-5; the match to TRBD1 covers 10 bases. V shed 4 bases, J shed 5 bases, and the junction held 4 bases outside the gene matches. The CDR3 is made up of 14 amino acids. Per the germline V gene, CDR1 is SGHNT and CDR2 is YENEEA. As DNA, the CDR3 is TGTGCCAGCAGCTCCTCGGGACAGGGGGAGACCCAGTACTTC. It encodes CASSSSGQGETQYF.

This clone has a single count. Other DNA sequences of this sample code for an identical CDR3. The chain is built from TRBV10-3 and TRBJ1-3; perhaps TRBD1 as D (5 bases). The CDR3 spans 13 residues. Germline lookup yields CDR1 ENHRY and CDR2 SYGVKD. The ends were cut back, 3 bases at V and 2 bases at J, with 5 bases in the middle. The CDR3 protein is CAISEQAGNTIYF. CDR3 nucleotides: TGTGCCATCAGTGAACAGGCTGGAAACACCATATATTTT.